This entry lists 8 T cell receptor beta chains sequenced from one sample in a study of OX40 agonist ivuxolimab in advanced cancers. Sequencing was performed with immunoSEQ multiplex PCR; in TCRdb, only in-frame clones are kept and a portion is missing. The sample carries tens of thousands of clones, around 87% recorded once. This material consisted of CD4+ or CD8+ T cells sorted from blood, taken in a trial of the OX40 agonist ivuxolimab. These receptors were obtained from an adult with an advanced solid tumor such as melanoma, head and neck, liver or kidney cancer.

As for this clone: At one of its ends the junction is not consistent with the germline gene, which may arise from a read error. This chain connects TRBV4-1 to TRBJ2-1; TRBD2 might be the D (6 bases). The germline V gene has CDR1 MGHRA and CDR2 YSYEKL. The CDR3 has 15 residues. The DNA for the CDR3 is TGCGCCAGCAACCAAGATCGGGACTTCTACAATGAGCAGTTCTTC. Protein sequence: CASNQDRDFYNEQFF.

CDR3: CASSPQGANGNQPQHF. The CDR3 coding sequence is TGCGCCAGCAGCCCACAGGGGGCGAATGGCAATCAGCCCCAGCATTTT. The chain employs TRBV5-1 and TRBJ1-5; 9 nucleotides agree with TRBD1. Germline V gene sequence: CDR1 SGHRS, CDR2 YFSETQ. The CDR3 consists of 16 residues. V lost 4 bases to trimming and J lost 2 bases; unmatched junction nucleotides: 7.

This clone has just one count. The V call is TRBV27, the J call TRBJ2-5, with 7 bases lining up with TRBD2. The CDR3 consists of 14 residues. The ends lost 5 bases at V and 2 bases at J; junction bases unmatched: 5. Germline CDR1 is MNHEY and CDR2 is SMNVEV (reference sequence). CDR3 sequence (DNA): TGTGCCAGCAGTCCTGGGACTATTCAAGAGACCCAGTACTTC. It encodes CASSPGTIQETQYF.

The chain links TRBV28 to TRBJ1-5; the D gene is possibly TRBD1 (5 bases). This CDR3 has 15 residues. Trimming stripped 2 bases from V and 3 bases from J, with 11 bases between. From germline, CDR1 is MDHEN and CDR2 SYDVKM. This chain's CDR3 is CASSLRAGSNQPQHF. The CDR3 DNA sequence: TGTGCCAGCAGTTTACGGGCAGGGTCCAATCAGCCCCAGCATTTT.

V is TRBV5-1 and J is TRBJ1-1, with D possibly being TRBD1 (6 bases). The CDR3 contains 15 residues. Germline V gene data show CDR1 as SGHRS and CDR2 as YFSETQ. Trimming took 2 bases from V and 2 from J, leaving 13 bases between them. The CDR3 sequence is CASSFLAGANTEAFF. CDR3 nucleotide sequence: TGCGCCAGCAGCTTTCTAGCAGGGGCTAACACTGAAGCTTTCTTT.

The chain combines TRBV7-6 with TRBJ1-5; TRBD1 agrees at 9 bases. The germline CDR1 and CDR2 sequences are SGHVS and FNYEAQ. J gave up 7 bases and V 5 bases, and 9 bases lay outside the gene matches. The CDR3 consists of 15 residues. In DNA form, the CDR3 reads TGTGCCAGCAGCCTGAACAGGGGGCATGGACAGCCCCAGCATTTT. Translated: CASSLNRGHGQPQHF.

J is TRBJ1-1 and V is TRBV5-1; maybe TRBD1 (6 bases). Trimming took 1 base from V and 2 from J, leaving 9 bases between them. This CDR3 is built from 14 residues. The germline V gene has CDR1 SGHRS and CDR2 YFSETQ. CDR3 protein: CASSLWGLNTEAFF. CDR3 coding DNA: TGCGCCAGCAGCTTGTGGGGGCTTAACACTGAAGCTTTCTTT.

This clone has only a few counts. The chain joins TRBV28 to TRBJ1-4; D is unresolved. Germline V gene lookup returns CDR1 MDHEN and CDR2 SYDVKM. This CDR3 comprises 16 residues. With 8 bases removed from V and 6 bases from J, the gap between germline ends came to 22 bases. The CDR3 DNA reads TGTGCCAGCCAAAGGGAGTACACGGGAGGTCATGAAAAACTGTTTTTT. It yields the protein CASQREYTGGHEKLFF.